This T cell receptor beta chain was captured in a study of a mutant IDH1 vaccine in newly diagnosed glioma. Looking at the study overall: Mean patient age was around 40 years; approximately 62% were male and around 38% female. Radiotherapy, temozolomide, or both had been given previously, and both were given to most. Whole-study findings and limits: A vaccine-induced immune response developed in 90% to 95% of the patients.

With respect to this clone: Its antigen is undetermined.

Clones were read by immunoSEQ multiplex PCR, and TCRdb kept only the in-frame ones, dropping some. The sample has around 26,000 clones, 93% seen once. Time point reported: baseline, week 1 (first vaccination visit). As for treatment: pre-vaccination baseline after standard-of-care therapy. The CDR3 is made up of 16 amino acids. Germline V gives CDR1 SEHNR, CDR2 FQNEAQ (reference sequence). The ends lost 5 bases at V and 2 bases at J; junction bases unmatched: 5. The gene calls are TRBV7-9 and TRBJ2-7; 14 bases are shared with TRBD2. The receptor's source is a middle-aged man with glioma. The sequencing used PBMCs, collected from a glioma patient treated with radiotherapy, temozolomide or both. CDR3 protein: CASSRGLAGGAYEQYF. The CDR3 region has the DNA TGTGCCAGCAGCCGCGGACTAGCGGGAGGAGCCTACGAGCAGTACTTC.